The present T cell receptor beta chain was sequenced within a study of CD8 T cells in ankylosing spondylitis. This clonotype was counted many times. Quantitative molecular-barcoded 5'-RACE generated the TCR beta libraries. TCRdb ran MiXCR on the 5' RACE reads and lists one entry per CDR3 protein. The top ten hold 0.61% of the sample, which has about 260,000 distinct CDR3 sequences, roughly a quarter seen once. The V gene's germline CDR1 is SQVTM and CDR2 ANQGSEA. Deletions cut 0 bases from V and 6 bases from J, with 9 bases between. This CDR3 region has 12 residues. V gene TRBV29-1 combines with J gene TRBJ2-7, with unresolved D. Sequenced sample: blood, either unsorted or a sorted T cell fraction (not recorded which). The clonotype was recovered from a male donor with ankylosing spondylitis or in good health (not recorded which). CDR3 residues: CSVEDLGTEQYF. Written as DNA, the CDR3 is TGCAGCGTTGAAGATTTGGGTACCGAGCAGTACTTC.